The rows below give T cell receptor beta chains drawn from one sample of a study of vaccination effects on CD4 cells after COVID-19. Clones were read by immunoSEQ multiplex PCR, and TCRdb kept only the in-frame ones, dropping some. This table has around 32,000 clones, roughly two thirds appearing once. No cognate antigen is known for these TCRs. The sequenced sample was CD4+ T cells from PBMCs cultured with HCoV-229E spike peptides, obtained after COVID-19 vaccination. These receptors all come from a human donor who received a COVID-19 vaccine. CDR3s include the opening cysteine and the closing phenylalanine or tryptophan. The D gene is left open where the match is weak. Only some rows state a clone size, as once, few, many or a class for expanded clones.

clone_size: NA; d_call: NA; j_call: TRBJ2-2; v_call: TRBV2; cdr3_nt: TGTGCCAGCGAAAGGGACCTGAACACCGGGGAGCTGTTTTTT; cdr3_aa: CASERDLNTGELFF
clone_size: NA; d_call: NA; j_call: TRBJ1-4; v_call: TRBV5-4; cdr3_nt: TGTGCCAGCAGCTTGGGACAGAATGAAAAACTGTTTTTT; cdr3_aa: CASSLGQNEKLFF
clone_size: NA; d_call: NA; j_call: TRBJ1-1; v_call: TRBV19; cdr3_nt: TGTGCCAGTAGTGGGGCCGTGCGGTTTAACACTGAAGCTTTCTTT; cdr3_aa: CASSGAVRFNTEAFF
clone_size: NA; d_call: NA; j_call: TRBJ2-4; v_call: TRBV24-1; cdr3_nt: TGTGCCACCAGTGATTCTTGGCAGGGGGGAAACATTCAGTACTTC; cdr3_aa: CATSDSWQGGNIQYF
clone_size: few; d_call: NA; j_call: TRBJ1-1; v_call: TRBV2; cdr3_nt: TGTGCCAGCAGTGATTCCGACTTGGACACTGAAGCTTTCTTT; cdr3_aa: CASSDSDLDTEAFF
clone_size: NA; d_call: NA; j_call: TRBJ2-1; v_call: TRBV7-9; cdr3_nt: TGTGCCAGCAGCTTAGTGGGTGGGAATGAGCAGTTCTTC; cdr3_aa: CASSLVGGNEQFF
clone_size: NA; d_call: NA; j_call: TRBJ2-5; v_call: TRBV12-3/TRBV12-4; cdr3_nt: TGTGCCAGCAGTTTAGGGCCCGAAGAGACCCAGTACTTC; cdr3_aa: CASSLGPEETQYF
clone_size: NA; d_call: TRBD1; j_call: TRBJ1-5; v_call: TRBV7-9; cdr3_nt: TGTGCCAGCAGCTTAGAAGGGGGCGGCAATCAGCCCCAGCATTTT; cdr3_aa: CASSLEGGGNQPQHF
clone_size: NA; d_call: TRBD1; j_call: TRBJ1-3; v_call: TRBV10-1; cdr3_nt: TGCGCCAGCAGGAAGGACAGGGCTGAAAACACCATATATTTT; cdr3_aa: CASRKDRAENTIYF
clone_size: NA; d_call: TRBD1; j_call: TRBJ2-3; v_call: TRBV5-1; cdr3_nt: TGCGCCAGCAGCTTGGATGCCGGGACAGGGGTGGTAGATACGCAGTATTTT; cdr3_aa: CASSLDAGTGVVDTQYF
clone_size: NA; d_call: NA; j_call: TRBJ2-2; v_call: TRBV24-1; cdr3_nt: TGTGCCACCGCAGGTTACACCGGGGAGCTGTTTTTT; cdr3_aa: CATAGYTGELFF